The 20 T cell receptor beta chains given below trace back to one sample, sequenced in a study of blood T cell repertoires in COVID-19. Sequenced by immunoSEQ multiplex PCR; TCRdb stores in-frame clones only, minus some. Among over 200,000 clones listed, 83% were seen once. Sample: peripheral blood. The receptors come from a woman in her 70s with active or convalescent COVID-19.

V gene TRBV28 combines with J gene TRBJ2-7, with D perhaps TRBD2 (7 bases). V lost 10 bases and J lost 0, with 16 bases in between. Germline CDR1 MDHEN, CDR2 SYDVKM. This CDR3 spans 14 amino acids. The CDR3 reads CATERGGSSYEQYF. CDR3 coding DNA: TGTGCCACGGAGAGGGGGGGGAGCTCCTACGAGCAGTACTTC.

This chain uses TRBV5-4 with TRBJ1-4; D possibly corresponds to TRBD1 (6 bases). The CDR3 is made up of 15 amino acids. The V end was cut by 0 bases, the J end by 8 bases, with 14 bases between. CDR1 SGHNT and CDR2 YYREEE come from the germline V gene (reference sequence). CDR3 nucleotide sequence: TGTGCCAGCAGCTTGGGAGGGGGATTAGGAGAAAAACTGTTTTTT. This codes for CASSLGGGLGEKLFF.

Comment on this clone: Other DNA sequences from this sample encode an identical CDR3 as well. The chain is built from TRBV2 and TRBJ1-5; 10 bases match TRBD1. The CDR3 has 13 residues. Germline V gives CDR1 SNHLY, CDR2 FYNNEI. The trim removed 6 bases at V and 7 bases at J, leaving 3 bases unmatched. The CDR3 DNA reads TGTGCCAGCAGGGGGACAGGGGACCAGCCCCAGCATTTT. Its protein is CASRGTGDQPQHF.

The chain uses TRBV5-6 and TRBJ1-1, with 7 bases matching TRBD1. This CDR3 contains 15 residues. V lost 4 bases, J lost 2 bases, and 8 bases stayed unmatched. Looked up from germline, CDR1 is SGHDT and CDR2 is YYEEEE. CDR3 amino acids: CASSTLGTANTEAFF. The DNA for the CDR3 is TGTGCCAGCAGCACCCTAGGGACAGCAAACACTGAAGCTTTCTTT.

The chain links TRBV5-1 to TRBJ1-4, with 7 nucleotides matching TRBD1. The CDR3 runs 14 residues. Germline values: CDR1 SGHRS, CDR2 YFSETQ. Trimming took 2 bases from V and 8 from J; bases not matched to a gene: 6. The CDR3 reads CASSLPGQREKLFF. CDR3 bases: TGCGCCAGCAGCTTACCGGGACAGAGGGAAAAACTGTTTTTT.

The V and J genes are TRBV15 and TRBJ2-3, with TRBD1 identical over 9 bases. CDR1 is LNHNV and CDR2 is YYDKDF in the germline V gene (reference sequence). V shed 7 bases, J shed 3 bases, and the junction held 11 bases outside the gene matches. The CDR3 is 16 residues long. The CDR3 DNA follows: TGTGCCACCACTGAAGGACAGGGGAAGAGGACAGATACGCAGTATTTT. Protein product: CATTEGQGKRTDTQYF.

The chain carries TRBV2 and TRBJ2-1; 7 bases are shared with TRBD1. The CDR3 totals 15 residues. Trimming at V came to 8 bases and at J to 4 bases, leaving 11 bases not matched to a gene. From germline, CDR1 is SNHLY and CDR2 FYNNEI. CDR3 residues: CASETGQAAYNEQFF. In nucleotides, the CDR3 is TGTGCCAGCGAGACAGGGCAAGCTGCGTACAATGAGCAGTTCTTC.

This rearrangement joins TRBV5-1 to TRBJ1-4; TRBD1 might be the D (5 bases). The CDR3 consists of 15 residues. Germline CDR1 SGHRS, CDR2 YFSETQ. Trimming left V 0 bases short and J 5 bases short, with 11 bases between. DNA of the CDR3: TGCGCCAGCAGCTTGGCCGCAGGGAGGAATGAAAAACTGTTTTTT. This encodes CASSLAAGRNEKLFF.

This clone was picked up one time. The chain is built from TRBV5-1 and TRBJ2-7; 8 bases match TRBD1. Germline loops: CDR1 SGHRS, CDR2 YFSETQ. The CDR3 runs 14 residues. The trim removed 3 bases at V and 4 bases at J, leaving 6 bases unmatched. CDR3 in amino acids: CASSSTGDGYEQYF. The CDR3, as DNA: TGCGCCAGCAGCTCGACAGGGGATGGGTACGAGCAGTACTTC.

The chain uses TRBV7-2 and TRBJ2-1; D might be TRBD2 (5 bases). The CDR3 loop spans 13 amino acids. Trimming removed 3 bases at V and 15 bases at J, with 18 bases between. Germline-derived CDR1 and CDR2 are SGHTA and FQGNSA. CDR3 amino acids: CASSLATGYEGFF. CDR3 DNA: TGTGCCAGCAGCTTGGCCACGGGGTACGAGGGGTTCTTC.

This sequence joins TRBV19 and TRBJ2-5; 12 positions match TRBD2. V lost 4 bases to trimming and J lost 1 base; unmatched junction nucleotides: 1. The germline CDR1 and CDR2 sequences are LNHDA and SQIVND (reference sequence). CDR3 size: 15 residues. This CDR3 reads CASSRTSGVQETQYF. CDR3 nucleotides: TGTGCCAGTAGTAGGACTAGCGGGGTCCAAGAGACCCAGTACTTC.

The rearrangement joins TRBV30 to TRBJ1-4; a weak D match, TRBD1 (6 bases). CDR1 and CDR2 (germline): GTSNPN, SVGIG (reference sequence). Between the trimmed V and J ends, which lost 0 bases and 6 bases, there was a span of 8 bases. This CDR3 contains 13 residues. CDR3 sequence: CAWSVQGDEKLFF. The CDR3, as DNA: TGTGCCTGGAGTGTACAGGGTGATGAAAAACTGTTTTTT.

The J gene is TRBJ1-6, the V gene TRBV7-2; possible D gene TRBD1, 5 bases. The V end lost 5 bases, the J end lost 10 bases, and 15 bases lay between the germline ends. Germline-derived CDR1 and CDR2 are SGHTA and FQGNSA. CDR3 size: 14 residues. CDR3 protein: CASSPRQNDSPLHF. The CDR3 DNA is TGTGCCAGCAGCCCTCGACAGAACGACTCACCCCTCCACTTT.

V usage is TRBV20-1 and J usage is TRBJ1-2, with TRBD1 identical over 8 bases. Germline CDR1 reads DFQATT; CDR2 reads SNEGSKA (reference sequence). J gave up 6 bases and V 8 bases, and 5 bases lay outside the gene matches. The CDR3 totals 11 residues. The CDR3 coding sequence is TGCAGTAAACAGGGGGAGGATGGCTACACCTTC. It is translated as CSKQGEDGYTF.

Written as DNA, the CDR3 is TGCGCGCCAAGCCCCGGGTTTCTTGACACTGAAGCTTTCTTT. Protein sequence: CAPSPGFLDTEAFF. The chain has TRBV10-1 and TRBJ1-1, with no clear D. The germline gives CDR1 WNHNN, CDR2 SYGVQD (reference sequence). This CDR3 has 14 residues.

The V gene is TRBV2, the J gene TRBJ1-6, with D perhaps matching TRBD1 (5 bases). V was pared by 6 bases and J by 10 bases, with 19 bases between. This CDR3 has 15 amino acids. Germline V lookup: CDR1 SNHLY, CDR2 FYNNEI. The CDR3 is CASRPRALGNSPLHF. CDR3 sequence (DNA): TGTGCCAGCAGACCCAGGGCCTTGGGGAACTCACCCCTCCACTTT.

The CDR3 sequence is CATSRVGGGNQPQHF. Here the CDR3 DNA reads TGTGCCACCAGCAGAGTGGGGGGGGGTAATCAGCCCCAGCATTTT. The rearrangement links TRBV15 to TRBJ1-5, with D possibly TRBD1 on 5 matching bases. Trimming pared 1 base from V and 4 bases from J, leaving 11 bases between. CDR1 is LNHNV, CDR2 YYDKDF, per germline (reference sequence). The CDR3 extends over 15 amino acids.

The rearrangement uses TRBV28 and TRBJ1-5; 10 nucleotides line up with TRBD1. Germline assignment: CDR1 MDHEN and CDR2 SYDVKM. V lost 3 bases to trimming and J lost 4 bases; unmatched junction nucleotides: 9. This CDR3 comprises 17 residues. The CDR3 nucleotides read TGTGCCAGCAGTTTCCCCGGGACAGGGGTCCCAAATCAGCCCCAGCATTTT. Protein product: CASSFPGTGVPNQPQHF.

There are a few counts of this clone. This specimen includes other DNA sequences encoding the same CDR3. This chain uses TRBV6-1 with TRBJ2-1, with 8 bases lining up with TRBD2. The ends lost 1 base at V and 4 bases at J; junction bases unmatched: 0. Germline V gene lookup returns CDR1 MNHNS and CDR2 SASEGT. The CDR3 spans 14 residues. In DNA, the CDR3 is TGTGCCAGCAGTGAAGTAGCGGGATACAATGAGCAGTTCTTC. It encodes CASSEVAGYNEQFF.

This clone was observed a few times. This chain connects TRBV19 to TRBJ2-7; D not certain. The V end was cut by 8 bases, the J end by 3 bases, with 8 bases between. The CDR3 sequence is 11 residues long. From germline, CDR1 is LNHDA and CDR2 SQIVND (reference sequence). The CDR3 region is CASASGYEQYF. CDR3 in DNA: TGTGCCAGTGCCTCGGGCTACGAGCAGTACTTC.